This T cell receptor beta chain was captured in a study of blood T cell repertoires in COVID-19. About the study: Acute-phase and convalescent COVID-19 samples originated in the United States, Italy and Spain. In each case, the material was cDNA or gDNA derived from T cells, B-cell-depleted T cells, or PBMCs.

Authors' data handling: Reference gene primer amplification yielded estimated nucleated cell counts. TCRdb's table, derived via immunoSEQ multiplex PCR, lists solely in-frame clones and lacks some. V and J calls and clone size are given by that table; D and trimming were obtained from the DNA. The sample yields approximately 310,000 clones, roughly 88% seen once. The V end was cut by 5 bases, the J end by 6 bases, with 25 bases between. Germline V gene data show CDR1 as SGHTA and CDR2 as FQGNSA. The CDR3 is made up of 17 amino acids. This clonotype was sampled from a man aged 25-45 years who had recovered from COVID-19. Material for sequencing was PBMCs or T cells enriched from blood (not recorded which). The chain joins TRBV7-2 to TRBJ1-2; possibly TRBD1 for D (6 bases). CDR3 coding DNA: TGTGCCAGCAGCCCACGTACCGGGGCAGGGGATAAGGATGGCTACACCTTC. Its translation: CASSPRTGAGDKDGYTF. The full variable domain, completed using reference TRBV7-2 and TRBJ1-2, is GAGVSQSPSNKVTEKGKDVELRCDPISGHTALYWYRQSLGQGLEFLIYFQGNSAPDKSGLPSDRFSAERTGGSVSTLTIQRTQQEDSAVYLCASSPRTGAGDKDGYTFGSGTRLTVV.